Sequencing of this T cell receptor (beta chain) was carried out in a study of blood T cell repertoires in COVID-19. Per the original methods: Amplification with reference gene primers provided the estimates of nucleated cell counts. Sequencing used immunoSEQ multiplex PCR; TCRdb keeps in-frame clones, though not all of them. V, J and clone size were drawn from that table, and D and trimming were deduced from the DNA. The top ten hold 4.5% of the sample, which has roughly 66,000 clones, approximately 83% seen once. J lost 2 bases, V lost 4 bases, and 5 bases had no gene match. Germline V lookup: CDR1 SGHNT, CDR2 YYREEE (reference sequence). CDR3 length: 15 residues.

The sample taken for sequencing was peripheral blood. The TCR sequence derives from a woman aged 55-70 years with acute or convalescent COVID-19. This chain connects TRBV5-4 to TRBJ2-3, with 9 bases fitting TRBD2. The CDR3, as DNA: TGTGCCAGCAGCCCGACTAGCGGAAACACAGATACGCAGTATTTT. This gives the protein CASSPTSGNTDTQYF.